The clone carrying this TCR beta chain has just a few counts. Germline lookup yields CDR1 LNHDA and CDR2 SQIVND (reference sequence). CDR3 length: 13 amino acids. The V end was cut by 3 bases, the J end by 4 bases, with 7 bases between. As for time point: 2014-2015 season, 7 days after vaccination. This specimen comes from a study of follicular helper T cells after annual influenza vaccination. Some clones are missing from TCRdb's copy, which holds only in-frame ones; the method was immunoSEQ multiplex PCR. The repertoire has about 15,000 clones, around 85% of them found once; the top ten carry 1.3%. This clonotype originated in an adult who received the influenza vaccine. The V gene is TRBV19, the J gene TRBJ1-5, with D possibly being TRBD1 (6 bases). The sequences come from CXCR5+ CD38- circulating T follicular helper cells from blood, collected 7 days after influenza vaccination. Subset of the sample: circulating Tfh, non-naive CD4+CXCR5+PD-1+ (ICOS+CD38+ or ICOS-CD38-). The CDR3 loop reads CASSIGQNQPQHF. CDR3 DNA: TGTGCCAGTAGTATCGGACAGAATCAGCCCCAGCATTTT.